This passage covers 24 T cell receptor beta chains from one sample sequenced in a study of CD8+ T cells in alopecia areata. Sequencing used cDNA as its template, made by extracting RNA and reverse transcribing it. This table comes from immunoSEQ multiplex PCR, and its TCRdb copy is limited to in-frame clones, with some not included. This table holds about 210,000 clones, around 66% found once. Treatment defined: oral pan-JAK inhibitor, 5-10 mg twice daily. Source: CD4+ T cells sorted from blood, taken at week 4, from a patient treated with tofacitinib. The receptors were gathered from a human donor with alopecia areata.

The CDR3 bases are TGCGCCAGCAAATCCGGGACAGAGAATTCACCCCTCCACTTT. It yields the protein CASKSGTENSPLHF. The chain employs TRBV5-1 and TRBJ1-6; 7 positions match TRBD1. The CDR3 is 14 residues long. Per the germline V gene, CDR1 is SGHRS and CDR2 is YFSETQ. Germline trimming cut 6 bases from V and 7 bases from J; bases unmatched to any gene: 7.

The gene calls are TRBV6-5 and TRBJ2-4, with 7 bases lining up with TRBD1. V was clipped by 0 bases and J by 2 bases; unmatched bases: 1. The CDR3 loop spans 15 amino acids. Germline-derived CDR1 and CDR2 are MNHEY and SVGAGI. CDR3 loop: CASSYSTGTKNIQYF. CDR3 in DNA: TGTGCCAGCAGTTACTCGACAGGGACCAAAAACATTCAGTACTTC.

This chain connects TRBV29-1 to TRBJ2-5; TRBD2 might be the D (6 bases). There are 13 residues in the CDR3. Trimming took off 7 bases at V and 5 bases at J, with 17 bases between the two ends. The germline V gene encodes CDR1 SQVTM and CDR2 ANQGSEA. In nucleotides, the CDR3 is TGCAGCGCCAGGGACTTCTTTGGGGAGACCCAGTACTTC. It translates to CSARDFFGETQYF.

This clone was recorded once. V usage is TRBV15 and J usage is TRBJ1-2; 7 bases line up with TRBD1. CDR1 and CDR2 from the germline V gene are LNHNV and YYDKDF (reference sequence). V shed 6 bases and J 7 bases; nucleotides not matched to a gene: 17. This CDR3 comprises 16 residues. The CDR3 sequence: CATSRRDSMSSIGYTF. CDR3 nucleotides: TGTGCCACCAGTCGCCGGGACAGTATGTCTTCCATTGGCTACACCTTC.

The chain couples TRBV27 to TRBJ2-3; D perhaps matches TRBD2 (5 bases). Germline V CDR1 and CDR2: MNHEY, SMNVEV (reference sequence). The CDR3 is 13 residues long. The V end was cut by 6 bases, the J end by 5 bases, with 12 bases between. As DNA, the CDR3 is TGTGCCAGCAGGGTCGAGCGGAGAGATACGCAGTATTTT. The encoded protein is CASRVERRDTQYF.

This clone came up once. This sequence joins TRBV30 and TRBJ2-1, with D perhaps matching TRBD2 (7 bases). V lost 2 bases and J 7 bases, leaving 18 bases between the germline ends. Germline lookup yields CDR1 GTSNPN and CDR2 SVGIG (reference sequence). This CDR3 spans 15 amino acids. CDR3 region: CAWSKGGHSRNEQFF. The CDR3 DNA is TGTGCCTGGAGTAAGGGGGGGCATTCGCGTAATGAGCAGTTCTTC.

This clone has just a few counts. The rearrangement joins TRBV11-1 to TRBJ2-5; no firm D call. Trimming stripped 6 bases from V and 1 base from J, with 15 bases between. The CDR3 extends over 15 amino acids. The V gene's germline CDR1 is SGHAT and CDR2 FQDESV (reference sequence). CDR3 amino acids: CASRQSGRSQETQYF. Here the CDR3 DNA reads TGTGCCAGCAGACAATCAGGACGTAGCCAAGAGACCCAGTACTTC.

The J gene is TRBJ1-5, the V gene TRBV6-5; D gene ambiguous. Germline V lookup: CDR1 MNHEY, CDR2 SVGAGI. This CDR3 region has 13 residues. V was pared by 6 bases and J by 4 bases, with 10 bases between. This CDR3 reads CASSRNQNQPQHF. DNA for the CDR3: TGTGCCAGCAGCCGAAACCAAAATCAGCCCCAGCATTTT.

This clone was seen only a few times. The chain has TRBV7-2 and TRBJ1-6; no definite D call. Germline loops: CDR1 SGHTA, CDR2 FQGNSA. Deletions cut 0 bases from V and 10 bases from J, with 7 bases between. This CDR3 is built from 13 residues. The CDR3 bases are TGTGCCAGCAGCTTAGCTTCGAGATCACCCCTCCACTTT. It yields the protein CASSLASRSPLHF. The whole variable domain, remainder taken from reference TRBV7-2 and TRBJ1-6, is GAGVSQSPSNKVTEKGKDVELRCDPISGHTALYWYRQSLGQGLEFLIYFQGNSAPDKSGLPSDRFSAERTGGSVSTLTIQRTQQEDSAVYLCASSLASRSPLHFGNGTRLTVT.

CDR3 nucleotides: TGTGCCACCAGCAGCGATGGGGACAGCAATCAGCCCCAGCATTTT. This encodes CATSSDGDSNQPQHF. The gene calls are TRBV15 and TRBJ1-5; D might be TRBD1 (5 bases). The germline V gene encodes CDR1 LNHNV and CDR2 YYDKDF (reference sequence). Trimming took 3 bases from V and 1 from J, leaving 10 bases between them. The CDR3 contains 15 residues.

The V call is TRBV5-1, the J call TRBJ2-2; no firm D call. Trimming stripped 0 bases from V and 1 base from J, with 7 bases between. Germline V gene sequence: CDR1 SGHRS, CDR2 YFSETQ. The CDR3 is made up of 15 amino acids. DNA for the CDR3: TGCGCCAGCAGCTTGGCGTCTGGGAACACCGGGGAGCTGTTTTTT. It specifies CASSLASGNTGELFF.

The chain employs TRBV5-4 and TRBJ2-3; the D is unclear. CDR3 length: 16 amino acids. The V end was cut by 4 bases, the J end by 3 bases, with 18 bases between. The germline gives CDR1 SGHNT, CDR2 YYREEE (reference sequence). The CDR3 sequence: CASSGKGLDGTDTQYF. CDR3 sequence (DNA): TGTGCCAGCAGCGGAAAGGGTTTAGATGGGACAGATACGCAGTATTTT.

V gene TRBV27 combines with J gene TRBJ1-5; the D is unclear. CDR3 length: 13 residues. CDR1 and CDR2 from the germline V gene are MNHEY and SMNVEV (reference sequence). V shed 3 bases and J shed 4 bases, with 7 bases lying between them. CDR3 protein: CASSFAENQPQHF. DNA for the CDR3: TGTGCCAGCAGTTTTGCAGAAAATCAGCCCCAGCATTTT.

This chain connects TRBV5-4 to TRBJ1-1; D gene unclear. The CDR3 runs 15 residues. V was pared by 0 bases and J by 1 base, with 10 bases between. CDR1 is SGHNT, CDR2 YYREEE, per germline (reference sequence). The CDR3 region is CASSLVAGGNTEAFF. CDR3 coding DNA: TGTGCCAGCAGCTTGGTTGCAGGCGGGAACACTGAAGCTTTCTTT.

The chain combines TRBV7-9 with TRBJ2-5, with 14 nucleotides matching TRBD2. V shed 4 bases, J shed 7 bases, and the junction held 5 bases outside the gene matches. The CDR3 sequence is 15 residues long. Looked up from germline, CDR1 is SEHNR and CDR2 is FQNEAQ (reference sequence). The CDR3 loop is CASSYGTSGGGTQYF. The CDR3 DNA is TGTGCCAGCAGCTACGGGACTAGCGGGGGCGGGACCCAGTACTTC.

CDR3 protein: CASRPQVGGNQPQHF. For the CDR3, the DNA is TGTGCCAGCAGACCACAGGTTGGCGGCAATCAGCCCCAGCATTTT. This rearrangement joins TRBV6-5 to TRBJ1-5, with a tentative D call TRBD1 (5 bases). Germline-derived CDR1 and CDR2 are MNHEY and SVGAGI. The V and J ends lost 6 bases and 2 bases respectively, with 14 bases between them. There are 15 residues in the CDR3.

This rearrangement joins TRBV27 to TRBJ2-2; no definite D call. The CDR3 spans 14 residues. Deletions cut 1 base from V and 1 base from J, with 4 bases between. CDR1 and CDR2 (germline): MNHEY, SMNVEV (reference sequence). This CDR3 is CASSLFQNTGELFF. The CDR3 nucleotides are TGTGCCAGCAGTTTATTTCAGAACACCGGGGAGCTGTTTTTT.

The chain employs TRBV30 and TRBJ1-3; no clear D gene. This CDR3 spans 12 amino acids. V lost 2 bases and J lost 5, with 7 bases in between. CDR1 is GTSNPN, CDR2 SVGIG, per germline (reference sequence). The CDR3 loop is CAWSSGRNTIYF. Written as DNA, the CDR3 is TGTGCCTGGAGTTCTGGGAGAAACACCATATATTTT.

This CDR3 is CSVGDGTGGNSPLHF. The CDR3 region has the DNA TGCAGCGTCGGGGACGGGACAGGGGGAAATTCACCCCTCCACTTT. This chain connects TRBV29-1 to TRBJ1-6; 11 positions match TRBD1. With V trimmed by 6 bases and J by 7 bases, 8 bases remained unmatched. The germline gives CDR1 SQVTM, CDR2 ANQGSEA. This CDR3 region has 15 residues.

This clone appeared a single time. The rearrangement uses TRBV7-9 and TRBJ2-1; 7 bases agree with TRBD2. The CDR3 contains 16 residues. From germline, CDR1 is SEHNR and CDR2 FQNEAQ (reference sequence). V shed 1 base and J 8 bases; nucleotides not matched to a gene: 11. The CDR3 DNA is TGTGCCAGCAGCTTAGGAACGCGGGGGACGGAGGATGAGCAGTTCTTC. Its protein product is CASSLGTRGTEDEQFF.

The chain is built from TRBV5-1 and TRBJ1-4; no definite D call. Trimming shortened V by 1 base and J by 13 bases, and 17 bases separated the two germline ends. This CDR3 has 14 amino acids. CDR1 and CDR2 from the germline V gene are SGHRS and YFSETQ. The CDR3 loop is CASSLYLRGEALFF. The CDR3 coding sequence is TGCGCCAGCAGCTTGTATCTACGCGGGGAAGCACTGTTTTTT.

The V call is TRBV30, the J call TRBJ1-1, with D tentatively TRBD1 (5 bases). The CDR3 has 12 residues. CDR1 is GTSNPN and CDR2 is SVGIG in the germline V gene (reference sequence). V was trimmed by 1 base and J by 7 bases, leaving 10 bases between them. CDR3 bases: TGTGCCTGGAGTGAAGGGACCCTTGAAGCTTTCTTT. Translated: CAWSEGTLEAFF.

The chain joins TRBV6-1 to TRBJ2-1, with D possibly being TRBD1 (5 bases). V was trimmed by 10 bases and J by 6 bases, leaving 16 bases between them. This CDR3 has 13 amino acids. Germline CDR1 is MNHNS and CDR2 is SASEGT. CDR3 in DNA: TGTGCCATCCAAGGGGCTCTTTCCAATGAGCAGTTCTTC. Its protein product is CAIQGALSNEQFF.

This chain uses TRBV5-6 with TRBJ1-2; D is unclear. This CDR3 has 13 residues. The germline V gene has CDR1 SGHDT and CDR2 YYEEEE. Trimming removed 1 base from V and 5 bases from J, with 9 bases in between. The CDR3 DNA is TGTGCCAGCAGCTTGATGACGCCTTATGGCTACACCTTC. Its protein product is CASSLMTPYGYTF.